Each of the 10 T cell receptor beta chains below was sequenced from the same sample in a study of tumour-infiltrating T cells in Burkitt lymphoma. Using immunoSEQ multiplex PCR, the repertoire was profiled, and TCRdb retains in-frame clones only, with some absent. This sample carries some 660 clones, approximately 92% of them seen once, and the ten largest clones take approximately 6.9%. Sequenced: tumor tissue. The receptors shown here come from a human donor with diffuse large B-cell lymphoma.

The CDR3 coding sequence is TGCGCCAGCAAAACCACAGGTGACACTGAAGCTTTCTTT. It translates to CASKTTGDTEAFF. The genes are TRBV5-1 and TRBJ1-1; weak D call: TRBD1 (5 bases). Trimming shortened V by 6 bases and J by 3 bases, and 12 bases separated the two germline ends. CDR1 SGHRS and CDR2 YFSETQ come from the germline V gene. The CDR3 is 13 amino acids.

Comments on this clone: Relative to the germline gene, one junction end is altered; a read error may explain this. The rearrangement joins TRBV6-5 to TRBJ1-1; TRBD1 aligns across 8 bases. This CDR3 region has 14 residues. Per germline, CDR1 MNHEY and CDR2 SVGAGI. The CDR3 nucleotides are TGTGTCAGCAATTTCGGACAGGGAGGTGCTGAAGCTTTCTTT. Protein: CVSNFGQGGAEAFF.

This rearrangement joins TRBV27 to TRBJ2-2; no firm D call. V was trimmed by 5 bases and J by 1 base, leaving 8 bases between them. The CDR3 is 14 residues long. Germline V lookup: CDR1 MNHEY, CDR2 SMNVEV (reference sequence). The CDR3 spells CASSRVRNTGELFF. CDR3 nucleotide sequence: TGTGCCAGCAGTCGGGTGCGGAACACCGGGGAGCTGTTTTTT.

This sequence joins TRBV5-5 and TRBJ1-2; TRBD1 matches 7 bases. Per the germline V gene, CDR1 is SGHKS and CDR2 is YYEKEE (reference sequence). CDR3 length: 16 amino acids. Trimming at V came to 2 bases and at J to 7 bases, leaving 14 bases not matched to a gene. CDR3 amino acids: CASSFSRQGLEIGYTF. The CDR3 DNA is TGTGCCAGCAGCTTTTCACGACAGGGACTTGAAATTGGCTACACCTTC.

The chain joins TRBV4-1 to TRBJ2-2; perhaps D is TRBD1 or TRBD2 (5 bases each). The germline V and J ends were trimmed by 0 bases and 5 bases, with 16 bases remaining between them. Per the germline V gene, CDR1 is MGHRA and CDR2 is YSYEKL. The length of the CDR3 is 17 residues. DNA of the CDR3: TGCGCCAGCAGCCAAGATATGGCCAGGGACCTAACCGGGGAGCTGTTTTTT. It encodes CASSQDMARDLTGELFF.

This clone was detected once. The rearrangement joins TRBV6-1 to TRBJ1-2; possible D gene TRBD1, 5 bases. Germline loops: CDR1 MNHNS, CDR2 SASEGT. V shed 9 bases and J shed 5 bases, with 16 bases lying between them. The CDR3 sequence is 13 residues long. CDR3 DNA: TGTGCCAGTCTCGGGGGTGGCTCTTATGGCTACACCTTC. Protein product: CASLGGGSYGYTF.

This clone was seen a handful of times. The chain recombines TRBV5-1 with TRBJ2-7, with 10 nucleotides matching TRBD1. The CDR3 has 15 amino acids. J was trimmed by 2 bases and V by 3 bases; bases with no gene match: 5. CDR1 and CDR2 from the germline V gene are SGHRS and YFSETQ. The CDR3 DNA sequence: TGCGCCAGCAGCTCCCCGGGACAGGGGACCTACGAGCAGTACTTC. Translated: CASSSPGQGTYEQYF.

This chain joins TRBV5-1 and TRBJ2-1; 10 nucleotides align to TRBD1. The V gene's germline CDR1 is SGHRS and CDR2 YFSETQ. The junction had 9 bases not matched to a gene; V was cut back by 4 bases and J by 5 bases. This CDR3 spans 16 amino acids. CDR3 protein: CASSRTRDRGNNEQFF. CDR3 sequence (DNA): TGCGCCAGCAGCAGAACCCGGGACAGGGGAAACAATGAGCAGTTCTTC.

The V call is TRBV4-1, the J call TRBJ2-7; TRBD1 matches 11 bases. The CDR3 covers 15 residues. CDR1 MGHRA and CDR2 YSYEKL come from the germline V gene. With V trimmed by 6 bases and J by 1 base, 5 bases remained unmatched. CDR3 sequence: CASRYGTGGSYEQYF. Written as DNA, the CDR3 is TGCGCCAGCAGGTACGGGACAGGGGGTTCCTACGAGCAGTACTTC.

In regard to this clone: The junction departs from the called germline gene at one end, perhaps through a read error. V usage is TRBV27 and J usage is TRBJ1-4, with D unresolved. The CDR3 consists of 13 residues. CDR1 and CDR2 from the germline V gene are MNHEY and SMNVEV (reference sequence). The CDR3 DNA sequence: TGTGCCAGCAGTTTCCTCTCTAAGGAAAAACTGTTTTTT. Protein: CASSFLSKEKLFF. Looking up the rest from reference TRBV27 and TRBJ1-4 gives the full variable domain: EAQVTQNPRYLITVTGKKLTVTCSQNMNHEYMSWYRQDPGLGLRQIYYSMNVEVTDKGDVPEGYKVSRKEKRNFPLILESPSPNQTSLYFCASSFLSKEKLFFGSGTQLSVL.